These 8 T cell receptor beta chains were sequenced from one sample in a study of siplizumab effects on memory and regulatory T cells. Profiled with immunoSEQ multiplex PCR; TCRdb holds only in-frame clones, not every one. The sample includes approximately 90,000 clones, over 85% of them seen just once. The sample comprised non-Treg CD4+ T cells sorted from blood. The receptors originated from a human donor in good health.

On this clone: One end of the junction is discordant with germline, which a read error may explain. The chain employs TRBV2 and TRBJ2-7; 8 bases match TRBD1. Per germline, CDR1 SNHLY and CDR2 FYNNEI. The length of the CDR3 is 13 residues. The chain's CDR3 is CASSEAGTGWLIF. Written as DNA, the CDR3 is TGTGCCAGCAGTGAAGCCGGGACAGGCTGGCTCATCTTC.

V is TRBV11-2 and J is TRBJ2-7; maybe TRBD1 (6 bases). Germline assignment: CDR1 SGHAT and CDR2 FQNNGV. The germline V and J ends were trimmed by 1 base and 0 bases, with 13 bases remaining between them. There are 16 residues in the CDR3. The chain's CDR3 is CASSLAGVGGSYEQYF. The DNA of the CDR3 is TGTGCCAGCAGCTTAGCAGGGGTAGGGGGCTCCTACGAGCAGTACTTC.

This chain links TRBV18 with TRBJ2-1; the D is unclear. Germline CDR1 is KGHSH and CDR2 is LQKENI. Trimming pared 1 base from V and 5 bases from J, leaving 12 bases between. This CDR3 has 15 amino acids. CDR3 DNA: TGTGCCAGCTCACCACAGCCATTATCAAACAATGAGCAGTTCTTC. This encodes CASSPQPLSNNEQFF.

This chain links TRBV5-1 with TRBJ1-1; no definite D call. The CDR3 is made up of 14 amino acids. Per the germline V gene, CDR1 is SGHRS and CDR2 is YFSETQ. V gave up 0 bases and J gave up 1 base, with 7 bases separating them. CDR3 sequence reads: CASSLVSGNTEAFF. The CDR3 nucleotides read TGCGCCAGCAGCTTGGTCTCCGGGAACACTGAAGCTTTCTTT.

The V gene is TRBV4-2, the J gene TRBJ1-4; D possibly corresponds to TRBD1 (5 bases). Trimming shortened V by 0 bases and J by 4 bases, and 12 bases separated the two germline ends. Per germline, CDR1 LGHNA and CDR2 YNFKEQ. This CDR3 region has 16 residues. CDR3: CASSQDGAALNEKLFF. For the CDR3, the DNA is TGTGCCAGCAGCCAAGATGGGGCAGCCCTTAATGAAAAACTGTTTTTT.

This sequence joins TRBV6-1 and TRBJ2-2; tentative D call: TRBD2 (5 bases). CDR1 is MNHNS and CDR2 is SASEGT in the germline V gene. Trimming shortened V by 7 bases and J by 2 bases, and 14 bases separated the two germline ends. The CDR3 has 15 residues. The CDR3 DNA reads TGTGCCAGCAAAGAACCGGGGTCCAACACCGGGGAGCTGTTTTTT. Amino acid sequence: CASKEPGSNTGELFF.

The chain recombines TRBV19 with TRBJ1-6; D is ambiguous. The V end was cut by 6 bases, the J end by 7 bases, with 13 bases between. This CDR3 spans 14 amino acids. Germline CDR1 is LNHDA and CDR2 is SQIVND (reference sequence). The CDR3 nucleotides are TGTGCCAGTAGGACCGGACGGGAAAATTCACCCCTCCACTTT. Its translation is CASRTGRENSPLHF. Full variable domain (rest looked up from reference TRBV19 and TRBJ1-6): DGGITQSPKYLFRKEGQNVTLSCEQNLNHDAMYWYRQDPGQGLRLIYYSQIVNDFQKGDIAEGYSVSREKKESFPLTVTSAQKNPTAFYLCASRTGRENSPLHFGNGTRLTVT.

V usage is TRBV5-1 and J usage is TRBJ2-4, with D perhaps matching TRBD1 or TRBD2 (5 bases each). Germline CDR1 and CDR2: SGHRS and YFSETQ. The CDR3 is made up of 14 amino acids. V dropped 0 bases and J dropped 6 bases, with 10 bases sitting between them. The CDR3 spells CASSLGGPGNIQYF. CDR3 bases: TGCGCCAGCAGCTTGGGGGGACCAGGAAACATTCAGTACTTC. Complete variable domain (other parts from reference TRBV5-1 and TRBJ2-4): KAGVTQTPRYLIKTRGQQVTLSCSPISGHRSVSWYQQTPGQGLQFLFEYFSETQRNKGNFPGRFSGRQFSNSRSEMNVSTLELGDSALYLCASSLGGPGNIQYFGAGTRLSVL.